The clone carrying this T cell receptor (beta chain) appeared a few times. The data were obtained in a study of identical twins. Using its own MiXCR run on the 5' RACE reads, TCRdb lists one record per CDR3 protein. The data contain some 210,000 distinct CDR3 sequences, about 15% of them singletons. This CDR3 contains 15 residues. Germline trimming cut 4 bases from V and 6 bases from J; bases unmatched to any gene: 8. Another study also made use of these data, one on T cells expressing NK-cell markers. From that second work: Sorted CD3+CD56+NKG2C+, CD3+CD56+NKG2C- and CD3+CD56-NKG2C+ T-cell subsets were beta-chain profiled.

Source material: CD8+ T cells sorted from blood. The origin of this receptor is a young woman in good health. The chain couples TRBV12-3 or TRBV12-4 to TRBJ2-1; 8 nucleotides align to TRBD2. The CDR3, as DNA: TGTGCCAGCAGTTGGGGTTCGCGGGAGGTCAATGAGCAGTTCTTC. Amino acid sequence: CASSWGSREVNEQFF.